This T cell receptor (beta chain) came from a study of blood T cells in healthy people across ages. The study, taken as a whole, reports: A strong correlation was found between TCR beta diversity and the percentage of naive T cells. Donor CMV infection status was unknown, possibly confounding age-related changes in expanded clonotypes.

Primers used in a second PCR of about 7 to 12 cycles were a sample-barcoded 5' primer and a J-beta primer mix. TCRdb reprocessed the 5' RACE reads with MiXCR, giving one entry per CDR3 protein. The table records approximately 670,000 distinct CDR3 sequences, about 43% of them present only once. At least 6 million PBMCs were isolated per sample. The total RNA that was extracted per sample amounted to at least 5.5 micrograms. With respect to this clonotype: Its antigen is undetermined.

The sequenced sample consisted of blood. The origin of this receptor is an older man in good health.

The CDR3 bases are TGTGCCAGCAGCACCTTAGCCGGGACTAGGAGTCCAGATACGCAGTATTTT. This translates into CASSTLAGTRSPDTQYF. The chain uses TRBV21-1 and TRBJ2-3; the table's TRBD2 call for D was not verified on the DNA. TRBV21-1 is reported as a pseudogene. This CDR3 has 17 amino acids.